This T cell receptor (beta chain) stems from a study of blood T cell repertoires in COVID-19 (TCRdb year 2020). With regard to the full study: Collaborator samples came from the United States, Italy and Spain and covered acute and convalescent phases of COVID-19. Subjects who had been exposed to COVID-19, were actively infected with it, or had recovered from it provided the deeply sampled blood TCRbeta repertoires that made up the dataset. The samples were drawn from the first 160 participants of the ongoing ImmuneRACE study and from over 950 subjects provided by 6 global collaborators. The sample metadata nearly always contained a de-identified subject ID, COVID-19 status, age in years and sex. A freely available public database, intended as a resource for researchers studying the immune response to SARS-CoV-2, is where the repertoires were released. The prospective study material was composed of cDNA or gDNA derived from T cells, B-cell-depleted T cells, or PBMCs. HLA class I and class II types, where available, came from metadata supplied by the sample provider rather than from assay-based typing. General conclusions and limits of the study: How much clinical and demographic metadata was included differed by source and by participant, and the metadata was provided uncurated.

TCRbeta CDR3 regions were amplified from genomic DNA by means of the immunoSEQ Assay, a bias-controlled multiplex PCR. The study's processing was this. Within the assay, amplification of reference gene primers was used to estimate how many nucleated cells each sample contained. To quantify the absolute abundance of each unique TCRbeta CDR3 rearrangement, sequence reads were collapsed and filtered. For each sample, productive Simpson clonality was calculated as the square root of Simpson's diversity index over productive rearrangements. The table was pulled from immuneACCESS by TCRdb, which kept in-frame rearrangements only. Such tables lose some clones; where checked, under half of the loss comes from unresolved V genes, and the rest has no known cause. For V, J and clone size, that table is used; D and trimming come from the DNA. The sample profile shows 200,000 to 250,000 clones; around nine tenths of them were found once. Roughly 2.5% of the sample belongs to the ten largest clones.

CDR1 and CDR2, per the germline V gene (reference sequence), are GTSNPN and SVGIG. The junction shows trimming of 1 base on V and 1 base on J, plus 7 bases between the germline ends. The CDR3 spans 13 residues, from the cysteine through the phenylalanine. Here the CDR3 DNA is all that survives: 39 bases in frame from base 1. Regarding this clone: The specificity of this receptor is unknown. No much larger clonotype is one base removed from it; base qualities were not supplied.

Collaborating institutions collected whole blood in K2EDTA tubes following their own protocols. For TCRbeta analysis, collaborators shipped samples in one of three forms: frozen whole blood, isolated PBMCs, or DNA extracted from either of those sample types. The TCR originated in an older woman with acute or convalescent COVID-19. The V and J segments used are TRBV30 and TRBJ2-5, and perhaps TRBD1 as D gene, on 5 matching bases. Sample: peripheral blood. The bases read TGTGCCTGGAGTGAGACAGTCCAAGAGACCCAGTACTTC. Its protein reads: CAWSETVQETQYF. Where the CDR3 stops, the reference TRBV30 and TRBJ2-5 genes take over; the full variable domain is SQTIHQWPATLVQPVGSPLSLECTVEGTSNPNLYWYRQAAGRGLQLLFYSVGIGQISSEVPQNLSASRPQDRQFILSSKKLLLSDSGFYLCAWSETVQETQYFGPGTRLLVL.